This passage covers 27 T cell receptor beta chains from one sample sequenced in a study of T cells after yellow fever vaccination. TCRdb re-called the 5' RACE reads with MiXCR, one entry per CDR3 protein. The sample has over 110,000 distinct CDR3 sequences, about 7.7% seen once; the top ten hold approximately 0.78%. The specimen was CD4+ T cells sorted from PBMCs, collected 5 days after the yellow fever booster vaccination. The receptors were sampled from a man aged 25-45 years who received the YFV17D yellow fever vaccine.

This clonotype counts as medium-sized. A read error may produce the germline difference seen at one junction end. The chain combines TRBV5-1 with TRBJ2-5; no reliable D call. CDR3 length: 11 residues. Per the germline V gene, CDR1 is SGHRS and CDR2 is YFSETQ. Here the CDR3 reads CASSLQETQYF. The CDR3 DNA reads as TGTGCCAGCAGTCTTCAAGAGACCCAGTACTTC.

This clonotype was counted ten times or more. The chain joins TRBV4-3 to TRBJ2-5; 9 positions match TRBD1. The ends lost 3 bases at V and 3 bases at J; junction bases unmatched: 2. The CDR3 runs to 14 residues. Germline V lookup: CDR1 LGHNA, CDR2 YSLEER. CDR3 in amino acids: CASSQDRGKETQYF. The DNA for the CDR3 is TGCGCCAGCAGCCAGGACAGGGGAAAAGAGACCCAGTACTTC.

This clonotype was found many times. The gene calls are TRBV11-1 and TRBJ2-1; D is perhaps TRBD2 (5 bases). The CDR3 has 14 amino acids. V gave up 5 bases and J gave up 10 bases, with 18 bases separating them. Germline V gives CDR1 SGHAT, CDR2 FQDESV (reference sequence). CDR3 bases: TGTGCCAGCAGCCTCGATCCGGGATCAGGAGAGCAGTTCTTC. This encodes CASSLDPGSGEQFF.

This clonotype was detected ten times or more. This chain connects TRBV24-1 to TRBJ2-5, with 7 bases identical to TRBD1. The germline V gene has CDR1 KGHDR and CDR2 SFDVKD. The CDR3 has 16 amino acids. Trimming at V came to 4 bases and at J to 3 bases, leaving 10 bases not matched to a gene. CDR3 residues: CATSDTDRDGKETQYF. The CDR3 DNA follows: TGTGCCACCAGTGACACAGACAGGGACGGGAAAGAGACCCAGTACTTC.

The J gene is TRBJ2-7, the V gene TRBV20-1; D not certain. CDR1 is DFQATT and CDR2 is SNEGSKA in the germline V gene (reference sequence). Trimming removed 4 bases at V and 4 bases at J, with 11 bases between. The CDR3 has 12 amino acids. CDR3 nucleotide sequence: TGCAGTGCTACACCCCTCGTTTACGAGCAGTACTTC. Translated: CSATPLVYEQYF.

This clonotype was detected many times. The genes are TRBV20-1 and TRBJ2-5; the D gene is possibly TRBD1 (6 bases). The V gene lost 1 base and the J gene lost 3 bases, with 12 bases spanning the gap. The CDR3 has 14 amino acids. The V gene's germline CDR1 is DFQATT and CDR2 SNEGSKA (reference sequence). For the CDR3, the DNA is TGCAGTGCTAGAGGGACAGTGGATAAAGAGACCCAGTACTTC. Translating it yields CSARGTVDKETQYF.

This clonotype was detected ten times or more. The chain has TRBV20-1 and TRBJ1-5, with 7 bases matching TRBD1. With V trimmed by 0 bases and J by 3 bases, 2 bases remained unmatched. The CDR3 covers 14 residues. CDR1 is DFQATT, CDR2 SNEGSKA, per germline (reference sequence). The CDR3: CSARDGTANQPQHF. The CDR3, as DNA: TGCAGTGCTAGAGATGGGACAGCCAATCAGCCCCAGCATTTT.

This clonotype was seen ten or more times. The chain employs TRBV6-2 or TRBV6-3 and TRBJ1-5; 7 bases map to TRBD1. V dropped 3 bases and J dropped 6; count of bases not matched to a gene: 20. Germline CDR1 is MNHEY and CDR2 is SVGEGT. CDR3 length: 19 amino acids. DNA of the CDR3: TGTGCCAGCAGTTATCGAAGGACGGGAGGCAGGGGGGAGTCTCAGCCCCAGCATTTT. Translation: CASSYRRTGGRGESQPQHF.

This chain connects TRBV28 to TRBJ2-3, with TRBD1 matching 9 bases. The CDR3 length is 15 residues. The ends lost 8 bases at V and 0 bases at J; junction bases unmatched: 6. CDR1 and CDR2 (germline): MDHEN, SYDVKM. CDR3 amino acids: CASWDGTGSTDTQYF. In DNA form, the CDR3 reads TGTGCCAGCTGGGACGGGACAGGGAGCACAGATACGCAGTATTTT. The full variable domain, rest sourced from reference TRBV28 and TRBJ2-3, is DVKVTQSSRYLVKRTGEKVFLECVQDMDHENMFWYRQDPGLGLRLIYFSYDVKMKEKGDIPEGYSVSREKKERFSLILESASTNQTSMYLCASWDGTGSTDTQYFGPGTRLTVL.

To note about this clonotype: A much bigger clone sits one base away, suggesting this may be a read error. The CDR3 nucleotides read TGTGCCAGCAGCCTAGGCCCGGTCGGCTCCCACAATGAGCAGTTCTTC. Translating gives CASSLGPVGSHNEQFF. The V gene is TRBV7-2, the J gene TRBJ2-1; no firm D call. The CDR3 is 16 residues long. Germline assignment: CDR1 SGHTA and CDR2 FQGNSA. Based on the CDR3 plus reference TRBV7-2 and TRBJ2-1, the full variable domain is GAGVSQSPSNKVTEKGKDVELRCDPISGHTALYWYRQSLGQGLEFLIYFQGNSAPDKSGLPSDRFSAERTGGSVSTLTIQRTQQEDSAVYLCASSLGPVGSHNEQFFGPGTRLTVL.

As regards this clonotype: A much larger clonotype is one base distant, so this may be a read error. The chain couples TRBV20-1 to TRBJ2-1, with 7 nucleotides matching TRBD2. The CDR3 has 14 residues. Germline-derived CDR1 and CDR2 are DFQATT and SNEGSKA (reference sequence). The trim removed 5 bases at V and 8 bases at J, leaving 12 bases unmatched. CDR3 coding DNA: TGCAGTGCTCACGGGGGAGCGGGACGCTATGAGCAGTTCTTC. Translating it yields CSAHGGAGRYEQFF.

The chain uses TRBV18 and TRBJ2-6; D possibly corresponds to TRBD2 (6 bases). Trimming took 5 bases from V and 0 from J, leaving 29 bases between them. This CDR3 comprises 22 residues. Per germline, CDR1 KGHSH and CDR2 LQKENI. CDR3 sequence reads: CASSFAAGERLVKRSGANVLTF. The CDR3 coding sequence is TGTGCCAGCTCATTTGCAGCGGGTGAGCGTCTAGTCAAACGCTCTGGGGCCAACGTCCTGACTTTC.

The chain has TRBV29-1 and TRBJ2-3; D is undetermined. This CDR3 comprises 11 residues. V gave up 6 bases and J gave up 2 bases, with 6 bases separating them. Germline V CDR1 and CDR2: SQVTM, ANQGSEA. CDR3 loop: CSVIPTDTQYF. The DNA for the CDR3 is TGCAGCGTAATTCCCACAGATACGCAGTATTTT.

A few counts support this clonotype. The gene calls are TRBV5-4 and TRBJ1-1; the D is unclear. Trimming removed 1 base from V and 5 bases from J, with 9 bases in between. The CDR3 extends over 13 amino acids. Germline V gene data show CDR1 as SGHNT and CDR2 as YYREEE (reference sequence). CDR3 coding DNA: TGTGCCAGCAGCTTGACCCGGGAAACTGAAGCTTTCTTT. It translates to CASSLTRETEAFF.

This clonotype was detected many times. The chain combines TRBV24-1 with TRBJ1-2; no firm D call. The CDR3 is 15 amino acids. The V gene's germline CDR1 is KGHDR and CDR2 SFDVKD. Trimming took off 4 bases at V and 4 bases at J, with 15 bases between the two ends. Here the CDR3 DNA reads TGTGCCACCAGTGACCCAGACACCCGGGCCTATGGCTACACCTTC. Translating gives CATSDPDTRAYGYTF.

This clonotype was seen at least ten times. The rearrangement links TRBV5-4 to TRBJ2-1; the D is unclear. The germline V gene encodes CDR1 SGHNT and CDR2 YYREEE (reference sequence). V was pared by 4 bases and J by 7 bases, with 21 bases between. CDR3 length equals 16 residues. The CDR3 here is CASSPTPDPRQNEQFF. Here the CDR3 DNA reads TGTGCCAGCAGCCCGACTCCGGATCCACGTCAAAATGAGCAGTTCTTC.

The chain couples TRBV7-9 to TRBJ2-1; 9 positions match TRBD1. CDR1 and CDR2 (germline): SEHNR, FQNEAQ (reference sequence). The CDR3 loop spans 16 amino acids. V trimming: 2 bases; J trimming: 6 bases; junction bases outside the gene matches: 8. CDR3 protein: CASSLIQGARANEQFF. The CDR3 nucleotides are TGTGCCAGCAGCTTAATACAGGGGGCCCGGGCCAATGAGCAGTTCTTC.

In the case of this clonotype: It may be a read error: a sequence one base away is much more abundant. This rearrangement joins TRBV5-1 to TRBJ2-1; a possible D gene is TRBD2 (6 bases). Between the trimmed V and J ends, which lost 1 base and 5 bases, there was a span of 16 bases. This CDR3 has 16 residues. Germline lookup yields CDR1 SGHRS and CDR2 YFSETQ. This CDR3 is CASSLTRGRANNEQFF. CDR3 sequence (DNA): TGCGCCAGCAGCTTGACCCGGGGGAGAGCAAACAATGAGCAGTTCTTC.

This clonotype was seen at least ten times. The CDR3 spells CASSLGRTYNEQFF. CDR3 nucleotides: TGTGCCAGCAGCTTGGGACGGACCTACAATGAGCAGTTCTTC. The chain uses TRBV13 and TRBJ2-1; D may correspond to TRBD1 or TRBD2 (5 bases each). CDR1 and CDR2 from the germline V gene are PRHDT and FYEKMQ (reference sequence). The CDR3 consists of 14 residues. V was trimmed by 3 bases and J by 2 bases, leaving 8 bases between them.

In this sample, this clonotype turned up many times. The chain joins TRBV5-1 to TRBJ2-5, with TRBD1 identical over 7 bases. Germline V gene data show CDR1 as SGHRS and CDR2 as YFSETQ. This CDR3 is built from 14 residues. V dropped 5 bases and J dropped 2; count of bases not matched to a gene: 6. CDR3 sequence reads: CASRLWTGQETQYF. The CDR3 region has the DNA TGCGCCAGCAGGCTTTGGACAGGTCAAGAGACCCAGTACTTC.

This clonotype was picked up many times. This CDR3 is CASSPNRVLSGYTF. The DNA for the CDR3 is TGTGCCAGCAGCCCGAACAGGGTATTAAGCGGCTACACCTTC. V is TRBV7-6 and J is TRBJ1-2; maybe TRBD1 (6 bases). Germline V gene data show CDR1 as SGHVS and CDR2 as FNYEAQ. The CDR3 has 14 residues. V gave up 5 bases and J gave up 8 bases, with 18 bases separating them. Looking up the rest from reference TRBV7-6 and TRBJ1-2 gives the full variable domain: GAGVSQSPRYKVTKRGQDVALRCDPISGHVSLYWYRQALGQGPEFLTYFNYEAQQDKSGLPNDRFSAERPEGSISTLTIQRTEQRDSAMYRCASSPNRVLSGYTFGSGTRLTVV.

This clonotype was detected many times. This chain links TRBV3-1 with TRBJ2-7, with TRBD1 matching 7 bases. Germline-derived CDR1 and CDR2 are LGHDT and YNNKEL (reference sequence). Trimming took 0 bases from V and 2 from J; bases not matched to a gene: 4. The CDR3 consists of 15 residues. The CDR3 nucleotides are TGTGCCAGCAGCCAAGACGGACAGGCGCCCTACGAGCAGTACTTC. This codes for CASSQDGQAPYEQYF.

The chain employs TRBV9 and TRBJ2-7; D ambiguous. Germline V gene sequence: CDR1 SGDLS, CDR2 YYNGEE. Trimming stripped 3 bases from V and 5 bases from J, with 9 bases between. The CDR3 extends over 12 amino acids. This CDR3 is CASSAGSHEQYF. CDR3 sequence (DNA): TGTGCCAGCAGCGCGGGTAGCCACGAGCAGTACTTC.

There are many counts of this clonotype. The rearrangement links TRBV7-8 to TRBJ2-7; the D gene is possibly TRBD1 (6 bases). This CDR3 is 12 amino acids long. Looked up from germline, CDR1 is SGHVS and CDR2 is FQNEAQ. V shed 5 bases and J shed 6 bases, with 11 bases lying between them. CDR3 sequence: CASSKQGREQYF. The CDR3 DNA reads TGTGCCAGCAGCAAACAGGGCCGCGAGCAGTACTTC.

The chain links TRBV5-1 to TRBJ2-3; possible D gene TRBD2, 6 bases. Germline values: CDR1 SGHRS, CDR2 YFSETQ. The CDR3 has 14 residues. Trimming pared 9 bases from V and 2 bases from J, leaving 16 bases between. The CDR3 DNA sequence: TGCGCCACTCGGACTAACCTCCTCACAGATACGCAGTATTTT. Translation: CATRTNLLTDTQYF. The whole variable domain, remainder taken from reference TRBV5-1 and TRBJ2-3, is KAGVTQTPRYLIKTRGQQVTLSCSPISGHRSVSWYQQTPGQGLQFLFEYFSETQRNKGNFPGRFSGRQFSNSRSEMNVSTLELGDSALYLCATRTNLLTDTQYFGPGTRLTVL.

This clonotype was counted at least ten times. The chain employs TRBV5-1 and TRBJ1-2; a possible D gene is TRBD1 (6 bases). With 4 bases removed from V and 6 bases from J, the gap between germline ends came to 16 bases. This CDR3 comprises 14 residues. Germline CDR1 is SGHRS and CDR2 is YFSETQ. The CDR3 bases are TGCGCCAGCAGCCCTCAACGGGGGGCGGATGGCTACACCTTC. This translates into CASSPQRGADGYTF. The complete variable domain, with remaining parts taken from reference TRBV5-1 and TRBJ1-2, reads KAGVTQTPRYLIKTRGQQVTLSCSPISGHRSVSWYQQTPGQGLQFLFEYFSETQRNKGNFPGRFSGRQFSNSRSEMNVSTLELGDSALYLCASSPQRGADGYTFGSGTRLTVV.

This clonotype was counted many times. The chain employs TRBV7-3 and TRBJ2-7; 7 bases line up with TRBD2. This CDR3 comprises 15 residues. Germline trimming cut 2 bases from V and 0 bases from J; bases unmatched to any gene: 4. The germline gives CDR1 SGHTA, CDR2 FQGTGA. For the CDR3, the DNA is TGTGCCAGCAGCTTATGGCGGGAGAGCTCCTACGAGCAGTACTTC. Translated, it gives CASSLWRESSYEQYF.